The entry below gives a single T cell receptor beta chain sequence along with its context. The read is 3 residues too short to cover the CDR3 end, so that end is filled in from the germline J gene. Data came from immunoSEQ multiplex PCR; TCRdb stores just in-frame clones and leaves some out. The listing records some 52,000 clones. J was trimmed by 7 bases and V by 5 bases; bases with no gene match: 13. This CDR3 region has 15 residues. Germline V gene lookup returns CDR1 LNHDA and CDR2 SQIVND (reference sequence). These data come from a study of Tregs in tolerant kidney transplant recipients. Material: CD4+ T cells from blood, obtained before the transplant. The chain is built from TRBV19 and TRBJ1-2, with 7 bases aligning to TRBD1. The TCR comes from a human donor who received a combined kidney and bone marrow transplant. The CDR3 protein is CASSPEQGGIGGYTF. The sequenced CDR3 bases are TGTGCCAGTAGTCCCGAGCAGGGGGGCATCGGTGGC.